One sample yielded the 9 T cell receptor beta chains listed below, sequenced in a study of blood T cell repertoires in COVID-19. Clones were read by immunoSEQ multiplex PCR, and TCRdb kept only the in-frame ones, dropping some. The sample includes around 94,000 clones, about 85% of them seen just once. Sequencing was done on a sample of peripheral blood. All receptors come from a woman in her forties or fifties with COVID-19, enrolled during active disease.

This chain uses TRBV7-9 with TRBJ1-2, with 8 nucleotides matching TRBD1. Trimming at V came to 7 bases and at J to 4 bases, leaving 8 bases not matched to a gene. This CDR3 contains 14 residues. Per the germline V gene, CDR1 is SEHNR and CDR2 is FQNEAQ (reference sequence). CDR3 residues: CASTLAGTGYGYTF. The CDR3 DNA reads as TGTGCCAGCACCCTAGCCGGGACAGGCTATGGCTACACCTTC. Combining the CDR3 with reference TRBV7-9 and TRBJ1-2 gives the whole variable domain DTGVSQNPRHKITKRGQNVTFRCDPISEHNRLYWYRQTLGQGPEFLTYFQNEAQLEKSRLLSDRFSAERPKGSFSTLEIQRTEQGDSAMYLCASTLAGTGYGYTFGSGTRLTVV.

The chain uses TRBV2 and TRBJ2-5, with 13 bases fitting TRBD2. The CDR3 contains 15 residues. V dropped 4 bases and J dropped 3; count of bases not matched to a gene: 2. The germline V gene encodes CDR1 SNHLY and CDR2 FYNNEI. The CDR3 protein is CASSGLAGGKETQYF. CDR3 in DNA: TGTGCCAGCAGTGGACTAGCGGGGGGCAAAGAGACCCAGTACTTC. Complete variable domain (other parts from reference TRBV2 and TRBJ2-5): EPEVTQTPSHQVTQMGQEVILRCVPISNHLYFYWYRQILGQKVEFLVSFYNNEISEKSEIFDDQFSVERPDGSNFTLKIRSTKLEDSAMYFCASSGLAGGKETQYFGPGTRLLVL.

This clone showed up just once. V gene TRBV18 combines with J gene TRBJ2-3; D gene uncertain. This CDR3 comprises 16 residues. Germline values: CDR1 KGHSH, CDR2 LQKENI. The V end lost 0 bases, the J end lost 1 base, and 11 bases lay between the germline ends. The CDR3 region has the DNA TGTGCCAGCTCACCACCAGACTCGATACGCACAGATACGCAGTATTTT. Translating gives CASSPPDSIRTDTQYF.

The chain joins TRBV10-3 to TRBJ2-1; TRBD1 matches 10 bases. The V gene's germline CDR1 is ENHRY and CDR2 SYGVKD. V lost 4 bases and J lost 8; bases outside the gene matches: 2. CDR3 size: 13 residues. The CDR3, as DNA: TGTGCCATCAGTGGACAGGGGGCGGATGAGCAGTTCTTC. Its translation is CAISGQGADEQFF.

The CDR3 protein is CASSLEEGTGSSPLHF. In DNA, the CDR3 is TGTGCCAGCAGCTTAGAGGAGGGAACGGGGTCATCACCCCTCCACTTT. The chain employs TRBV7-3 and TRBJ1-6; D gene uncertain. With 2 bases removed from V and 10 bases from J, the gap between germline ends came to 18 bases. In germline, CDR1 is SGHTA, CDR2 FQGTGA. There are 16 residues in the CDR3.

In its sample, this clone was seen a few times. V and J are TRBV6-2 or TRBV6-3 and TRBJ2-7; tentatively, D is TRBD2 (7 bases). The CDR3 covers 15 residues. Germline V CDR1 and CDR2: MNHEY, SVGEGT. V was shortened by 6 bases and J by 0 bases, with 15 bases between the two germline ends. This CDR3 is CASSSRGGDSYEQYF. The CDR3 bases are TGTGCCAGCAGCTCTAGGGGGGGGGACTCCTACGAGCAGTACTTC.

The chain links TRBV28 to TRBJ2-7, with a tentative D call TRBD2 (5 bases). V was pared by 9 bases and J by 3 bases, with 12 bases between. The CDR3 length is 12 residues. Germline CDR1 is MDHEN and CDR2 is SYDVKM. The CDR3 here is CASGRLDYEQYF. The CDR3 DNA follows: TGTGCCAGTGGGAGATTGGACTACGAGCAGTACTTC.

The V and J genes are TRBV6-5 and TRBJ2-1, with TRBD1 as a possible D gene (6 bases). Germline loops: CDR1 MNHEY, CDR2 SVGAGI. V was trimmed by 4 bases and J by 7 bases, leaving 14 bases between them. This CDR3 spans 14 amino acids. DNA for the CDR3: TGTGCCAGCAGTTCAGCGGACAGTAGAAATGAGCAGTTCTTC. It codes for CASSSADSRNEQFF.

This rearrangement joins TRBV7-6 to TRBJ2-2, with 9 positions matching TRBD1. Trimming cost V 5 bases and J 4 bases; bases outside gene matches: 5. CDR1 is SGHVS, CDR2 FNYEAQ, per germline. The CDR3 spans 15 residues. The CDR3 sequence: CASSTGTGLTGELFF. CDR3 nucleotides: TGTGCCAGCAGCACCGGGACAGGGCTCACCGGGGAGCTGTTTTTT.